This TCR beta chain was captured by sequencing in a study of beta chain features in type 1 diabetes. Study in general: Age, gender and cell yields were similar between patients and healthy donors. The examined sorted cells totaled fewer than 110,000,000 across samples.

The study reverse transcribed the entire isolated RNA, so it sequenced expressed TCRB transcripts. TCRdb's table, derived via immunoSEQ multiplex PCR, lists solely in-frame clones and lacks some. This table has around 330,000 clones, approximately 11% appearing once. Germline CDR1 and CDR2: SGHRS and YFSETQ. This CDR3 contains 15 residues. V gave up 4 bases and J gave up 7 bases, with 21 bases separating them. The source is a woman in her 30s in good health. Specimen: naive CD4+ T cells from blood. The gene calls are TRBV5-1 and TRBJ2-7; no clear D gene. In DNA, the CDR3 is TGCGCCAGCAGCCCATTATCTTCGGAGCGTTCAGAGCAGTACTTC. Translated, it gives CASSPLSSERSEQYF.